This TCR beta chain stems from a study of blood T cells in healthy people across ages. Study-wide results and limits: Calculation of diversity from one million T cells yielded estimates considered to be underestimates.

The authors ran a second PCR of about 7 to 11 cycles using a sample-barcoded 5' primer and a J-beta primer mix. TCRdb redid the calling of the 5' RACE reads with MiXCR, one entry per CDR3 protein. Among roughly 680,000 distinct CDR3 sequences listed, around 50% were seen once. Trimming removed 7 bases at V and 3 bases at J, with 6 bases between. The CDR3 contains 12 residues. This clonotype came up a few times. The target antigen is unknown. Sequenced sample: blood. This chain joins TRBV12-3 or TRBV12-4 and TRBJ2-2, with no clear D. The TCR was taken from a woman older than 75 in good health. CDR3 sequence: CASTWDTGELFF. CDR3 DNA sequence: TGTGCCAGCACGTGGGACACCGGGGAGCTGTTTTTT.